This TCR beta chain comes out of a study of cytomegalovirus exposure and HLA in healthy donors (dated by TCRdb to between 2016 and 2019). Regarding the research as a whole: In an earlier analysis of 450 to 750 of the donors, 276 Gb of sequence data and 100 million or so unique TCR beta sequences from 180 million or so T cells were reported. About 300 gigabases of sequencing data and tens of millions of unique TCR sequences were included in an early release covering under 650 HLA-typed donors. Of the approximately 400 genotyped donors, 65% to 90% fell in the genetic ancestry cluster associated with self-reported Caucasian donors. The aim of the study was to test whether cataloging public T cell receptors could identify signatures of past pathogen exposure. The study profiled the T cell repertoires of hundreds of subjects by immunosequencing and related them to cytomegalovirus serostatus. Besides the first cohort of 666 subjects, a separate validation cohort made up of 120 or so different subjects was used. The study combined high-throughput TCR immunosequencing, statistical association of individual TCRs with disease status, and machine learning to predict cytomegalovirus infection status. A later analysis re-examined previously published TCR beta repertoires from about 670 donors and added high-resolution HLA genotyping to investigate patterns of TCR occurrence. Rather than drawing on any new phenotypic data, the later analysis identified candidate immune exposures from TCR beta sequences and the way those sequences occurred across donors. An earlier analysis of a few hundred of the donors applied high-throughput TCR beta sequencing to assess whether each TCR beta V gene segment acted as functional or pseudogenic. Donor age, sex, ethnicity and CMV serostatus were compiled alongside the repertoire data. A later genetic analysis used genome-wide SNP genotypes for about 65% of the 666 donors, treating that subset as a discovery cohort. All discovery cohort repertoires had been generated on a single sequencing platform. Class I and class II HLA loci were covered by the typing at four-digit resolution. The number of typed donors differed by locus: roughly 620-640 for A, B, C, DRB1 and DQB1; 500 to 550 for DQA1; approximately 600 for DPA1; and 400 to 480 for DPB1. About five DR-DQ haplotypes were handled as single units for association and clustering because linkage in the cohort was strong. Among around 400 genotyped donors of the cohort, an average of approximately 240,000 unique TCR beta nucleotide sequences was sequenced per donor, of which roughly 17% were non-productive. What the authors observed across the whole study: According to the authors, the approach could potentially be generalized to other disease states and immunological phenotypes. Strong co-occurrence of HLA alleles, especially DR and DQ, made assigning TCR associations to individual alleles difficult. A later analysis found that HLA-associated TCR beta chains were more clonally expanded and had lower generation probabilities than equally common non-associated chains. Linkage disequilibrium might explain the correlated functional status among segregating V segments, but an unknown experimental factor could not be excluded. According to a later analysis, most CMV-associated TCR beta chains appeared to be HLA-restricted, and the HLA associations seemed to be driven largely by CMV exposure. According to a later analysis, TCR association rates differed among HLA loci, with DRB1 alleles showing the most associated TCRs and HLA-C alleles showing the fewest. The only immune exposure information available for the cohort was CMV serostatus. At a false discovery rate of 0.05, a later analysis linked around 15,000 TCR beta sequences to specific HLA alleles. In a later genetic analysis, a missense DCLRE1C variant was associated with V-gene and J-gene trimming of TCR beta chains, and the association was replicated in an independent cohort. Some IMGT-functional V segments, including TRBV6-2 and TRBV6-3, could not be told apart with the 87-base-pair reads, so those segments were excluded. Because counts were too low, about 15 rarely observed V segments, including chromosome 9 orphons, were left out of the earlier analysis of 587 of the donors. In a later genetic analysis, fewer N-insertions in productive TCRs were reported among donors in an Asian-associated ancestry cluster than the roughly 700-donor mean. A cluster of highly shared sequence variants was judged likely to be a technical artifact of the sequencing pipeline. Cytomegalovirus status was reported to be diagnosed by the classifier with high specificity and sensitivity in both the original and validation cohorts. A few of the identified cytomegalovirus-associated TCR beta chains were confirmed in vitro to be specific for cytomegalovirus antigens. While some public TCRs were present in many individuals, most TCR sequences turned up only very rarely across donors. Presence/absence analyses assumed roughly uniform sequencing depth across donors, an assumption that may not hold. According to a later analysis, parvovirus B19, influenza, CMV and Epstein-Barr virus appeared linked to several top co-occurrence clusters. Because some donors lacked HLA typing at each locus, the association tests relied only on the typed subset. A further reported finding was that TCR beta sequences accurately predicted the HLA-A and HLA-B alleles for most subjects in the first cohort. Broadly in line with IMGT annotations, most TCR beta V segments showed up in productive rearrangements about 90% or about 30% of the time in an earlier analysis of 587 of the donors. The cohort was sequenced for TCR beta chains only, and without alpha or paired-chain data the features that could be detected were limited. The study listed 164 TCR beta chains as associated with cytomegalovirus.

The cohort consisted of hundreds of healthy bone marrow donors. At the time of sampling, every cohort member was nominally healthy, though immune exposures that went unrecorded were likely present. The donor tested CMV seropositive and was one of the 289 seropositive cohort members. Each donor provided a peripheral blood sample, and peripheral blood mononuclear cells were used for TCR beta sequencing. Genomic DNA was extracted from the blood cell samples with the Qiagen DNeasy Blood Extraction Kit. Library prep was done by the immunoSEQ multiplex PCR assay. A mixture of 60 forward primers for TCR Vbeta segments and 13 reverse primers for TCR Jbeta segments was used in the multiplex PCR. The CDR3 region of rearranged TCR beta genes was amplified from genomic DNA by a multiplex PCR assay. The amplified TCR beta libraries were sequenced on the Illumina HiSeq System as 87-base-pair reads. In the authors' own workflow: A later analysis counted about 80 million unique TCR beta chains across the 700 or so repertoires, and some 11 million of these chains were shared by at least two donors. To remove PCR and sequencing errors, raw reads were error-corrected and collapsed into unique sequences using a nearest-neighbor algorithm that merged closely related sequences. Alignment of CDR3 sequences to IMGT reference sequences was used to assign V, D and J gene segments. Each retained sequence needed at least a six-nucleotide match to both a V gene segment and a J gene segment. Rearrangements were called productive when the CDR3 lacked stop codons and stayed in frame with V and J; all others were non-productive. Following IMGT convention, CDR3 was defined as the stretch from the second conserved V-encoded cysteine to the conserved J-encoded phenylalanine. The earlier analysis of about 610 of the donors excluded sequences that lacked an unambiguous match to a single V gene segment. In an earlier analysis of a few hundred of the donors, a V segment was called functional when productive rearrangements were above 56.7%, and segregating when the standard deviation between donors exceeded 5%. To diagnose cytomegalovirus status from the catalog of TCR beta chain sequences, a statistical classification framework was built. In a later analysis, TCR nucleotide sequences were compared against IMGT/GENE-DB human TR gene sequences so that V and J genes could be assigned. Using the TCRdist pipeline, a later analysis assigned CDR3 sequences along with most-parsimonious VDJ recombination scenarios. A later analysis defined each TCR beta chain by its CDR3 amino acid sequence plus V-gene family, and excluded reads lacking a unique V-gene family. As a way to deal with suspected cross-contamination and a sequencing artifact, a later analysis dropped over 550 nucleotide sequences that were highly shared and had low generation probability. In a later analysis, a clonal expansion index was calculated for each public chain from normalized within-repertoire ranks of inferred template counts. A later analysis computed generation probabilities with a VDJ recombination model fitted to out-of-frame rearrangements, and checked the results against IGoR. A later analysis scored TCR-TCR, TCR-HLA and TCR-CMV co-occurrence with hypergeometric tests, applying a repertoire-size bias correction to TCR pairs. To estimate false discovery rates, a later analysis permuted the HLA or CMV assignments 20 times. A later analysis grouped co-occurring TCRs with DBSCAN, adding TCRdist sequence similarity when clustering within HLA-allele-positive subsets. Repertoires with fewer than 30,000 or more than 120,000 public chains were left out of co-occurrence clustering, as were about 5 repertoires with anomalous nucleotide sharing. Entries here come from immuneACCESS through TCRdb and include only in-frame sequences with V and J called. Some clones fail to appear in such tables; in the studies checked, an unresolved V gene covers under half of the shortfall, and the cause of the remainder is unknown. The V and J calls and clone size come from that table; D and trimming were worked out from the DNA. The table for this sample lists roughly 250,000 clones; almost 85% of them were counted only once. In total, the top ten clones hold 1.5% to 2.5% of the sample.

In regard to this clone: Its cognate antigen has yet to be identified. Per-base qualities were not stored, and no clone one base away is much larger.

The CDR3 covers 14 residues, taking in both the cysteine and the phenylalanine. The kept DNA is CDR3 alone, 42 bases in frame from the first base. Trimming costs V 2 bases and J 6 bases, and their ends lie 11 bases apart. The germline V gene (reference sequence) yields SEHNR for CDR1 and FQNEAQ for CDR2. Sequenced input: PBMCs. This sequence uses TRBV7-9 and TRBJ2-1; the D gene is perhaps TRBD2, from 6 matching bases. This sequence originates from a woman in her 40s in good health and CMV-seropositive. The nucleotide sequence reads as follows: TGTGCCAGCAGCTTAAACGACGGGAGCAATGAGCAGTTCTTC. Its protein reads: CASSLNDGSNEQFF.